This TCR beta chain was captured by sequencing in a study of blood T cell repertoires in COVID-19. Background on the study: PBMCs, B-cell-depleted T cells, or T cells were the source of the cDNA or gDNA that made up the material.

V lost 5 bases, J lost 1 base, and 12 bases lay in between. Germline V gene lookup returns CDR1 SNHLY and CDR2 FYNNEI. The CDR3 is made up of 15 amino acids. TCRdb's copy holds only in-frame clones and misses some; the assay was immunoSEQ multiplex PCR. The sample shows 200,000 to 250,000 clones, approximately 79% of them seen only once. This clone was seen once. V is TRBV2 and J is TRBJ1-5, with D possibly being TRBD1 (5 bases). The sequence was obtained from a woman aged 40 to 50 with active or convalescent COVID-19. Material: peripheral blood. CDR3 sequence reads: CASSPGMRSNQPQHF. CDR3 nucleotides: TGTGCCAGCAGTCCAGGGATGAGGAGCAATCAGCCCCAGCATTTT.